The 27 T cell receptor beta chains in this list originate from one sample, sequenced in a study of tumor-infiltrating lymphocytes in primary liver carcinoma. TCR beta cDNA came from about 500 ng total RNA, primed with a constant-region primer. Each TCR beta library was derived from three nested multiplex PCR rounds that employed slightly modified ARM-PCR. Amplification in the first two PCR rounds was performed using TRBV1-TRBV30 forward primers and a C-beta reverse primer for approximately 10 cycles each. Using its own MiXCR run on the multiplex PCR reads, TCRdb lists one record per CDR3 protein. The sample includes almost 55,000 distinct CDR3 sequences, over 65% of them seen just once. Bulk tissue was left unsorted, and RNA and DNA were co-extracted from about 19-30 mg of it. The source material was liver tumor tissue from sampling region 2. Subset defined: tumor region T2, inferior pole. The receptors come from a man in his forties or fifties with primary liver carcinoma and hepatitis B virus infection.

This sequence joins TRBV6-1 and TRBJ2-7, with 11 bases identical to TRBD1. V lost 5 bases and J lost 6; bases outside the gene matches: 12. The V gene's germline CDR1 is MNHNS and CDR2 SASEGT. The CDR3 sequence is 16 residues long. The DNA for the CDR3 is TGTGCCAGCAGTAATAATGAGGGACAGGGGGTTCGCGAGCAGTACTTC. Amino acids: CASSNNEGQGVREQYF.

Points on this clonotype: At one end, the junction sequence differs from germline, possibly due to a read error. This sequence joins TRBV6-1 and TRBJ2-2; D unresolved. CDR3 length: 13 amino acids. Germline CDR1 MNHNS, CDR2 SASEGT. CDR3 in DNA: TGTGCCAACAGTGAACACAGAGCAGGGGAGCTGTTTTTT. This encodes CANSEHRAGELFF.

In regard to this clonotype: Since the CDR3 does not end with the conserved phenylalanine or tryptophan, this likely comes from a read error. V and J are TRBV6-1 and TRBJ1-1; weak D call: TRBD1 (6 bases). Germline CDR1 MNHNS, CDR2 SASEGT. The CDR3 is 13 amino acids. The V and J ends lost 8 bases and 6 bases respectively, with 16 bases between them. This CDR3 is CASGVQGGAEAFI. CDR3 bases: TGTGCCAGCGGTGTACAGGGAGGAGCTGAAGCTTTCATT.

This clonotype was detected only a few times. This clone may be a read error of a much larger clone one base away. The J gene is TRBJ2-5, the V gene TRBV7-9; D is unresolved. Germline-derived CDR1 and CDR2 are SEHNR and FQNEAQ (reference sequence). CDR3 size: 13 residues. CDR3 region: CAGSLVHKETQYF. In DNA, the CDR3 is TGTGCCGGCAGCTTAGTACACAAAGAGACCCAGTACTTC.

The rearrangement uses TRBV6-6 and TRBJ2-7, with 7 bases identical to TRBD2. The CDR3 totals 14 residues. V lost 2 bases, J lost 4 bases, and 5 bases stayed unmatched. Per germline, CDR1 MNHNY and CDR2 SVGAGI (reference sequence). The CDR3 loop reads CASSYGEGRYEQYF. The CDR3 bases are TGTGCCAGCAGTTACGGGGAGGGGAGATACGAGCAGTACTTC.

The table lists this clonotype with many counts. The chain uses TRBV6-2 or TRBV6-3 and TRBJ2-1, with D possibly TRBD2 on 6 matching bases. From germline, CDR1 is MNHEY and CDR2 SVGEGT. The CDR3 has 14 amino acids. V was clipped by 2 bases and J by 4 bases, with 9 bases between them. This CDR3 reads CASSYEAGYNEQFF. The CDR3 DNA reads TGTGCCAGCAGTTACGAGGCGGGGTACAATGAGCAGTTCTTC.

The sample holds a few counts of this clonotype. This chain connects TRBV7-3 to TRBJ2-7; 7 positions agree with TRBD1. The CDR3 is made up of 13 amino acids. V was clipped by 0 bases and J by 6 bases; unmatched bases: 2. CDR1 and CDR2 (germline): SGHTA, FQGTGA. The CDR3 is CASSLTRDSEQYF. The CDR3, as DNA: TGTGCCAGCAGCTTAACGAGGGACAGCGAGCAGTACTTC.

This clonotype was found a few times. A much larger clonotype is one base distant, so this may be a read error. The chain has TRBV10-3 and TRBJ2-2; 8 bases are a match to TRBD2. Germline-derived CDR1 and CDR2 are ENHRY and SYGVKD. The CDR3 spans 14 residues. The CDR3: CASGGATNIGELFF. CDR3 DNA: TGTGCCTCCGGGGGGGCTACGAACATCGGGGAGCTGTTTTTT.

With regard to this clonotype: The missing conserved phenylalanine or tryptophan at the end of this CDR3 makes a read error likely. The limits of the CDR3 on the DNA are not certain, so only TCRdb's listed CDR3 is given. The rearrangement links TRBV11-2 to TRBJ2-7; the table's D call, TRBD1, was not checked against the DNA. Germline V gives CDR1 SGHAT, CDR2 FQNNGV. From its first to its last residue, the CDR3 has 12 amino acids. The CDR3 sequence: CTSSPGGYERYI.

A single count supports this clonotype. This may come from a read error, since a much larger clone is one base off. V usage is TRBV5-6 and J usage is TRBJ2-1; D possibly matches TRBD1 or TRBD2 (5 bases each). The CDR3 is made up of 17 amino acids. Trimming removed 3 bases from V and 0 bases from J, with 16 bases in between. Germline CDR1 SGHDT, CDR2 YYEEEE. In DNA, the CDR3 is TGTGCCAGCAGCTCACGGGACGGCCCCAGCTCCTACAATGAGCAGTTCTTC. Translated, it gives CASSSRDGPSSYNEQFF.

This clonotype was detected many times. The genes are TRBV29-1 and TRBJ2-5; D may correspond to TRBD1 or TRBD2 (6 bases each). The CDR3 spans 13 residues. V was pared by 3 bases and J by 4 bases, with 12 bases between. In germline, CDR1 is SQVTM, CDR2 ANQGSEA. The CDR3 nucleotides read TGCAGCGTTGATAGGGGGGAGGTAGAGACCCAGTACTTC. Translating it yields CSVDRGEVETQYF.

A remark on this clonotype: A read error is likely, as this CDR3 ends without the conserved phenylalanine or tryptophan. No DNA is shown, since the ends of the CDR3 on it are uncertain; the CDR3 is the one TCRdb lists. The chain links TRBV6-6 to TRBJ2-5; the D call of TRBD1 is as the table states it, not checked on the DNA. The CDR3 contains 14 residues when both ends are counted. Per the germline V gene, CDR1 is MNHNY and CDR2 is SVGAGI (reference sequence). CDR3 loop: CASSPGQGGETQHV.

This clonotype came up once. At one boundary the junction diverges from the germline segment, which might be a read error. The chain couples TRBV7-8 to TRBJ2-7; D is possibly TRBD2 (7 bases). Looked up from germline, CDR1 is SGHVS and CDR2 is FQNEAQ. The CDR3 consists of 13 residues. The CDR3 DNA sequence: TGCGCCAACAGCGGGGACAAGACCTACGAGCAGTACTTC. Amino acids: CANSGDKTYEQYF.

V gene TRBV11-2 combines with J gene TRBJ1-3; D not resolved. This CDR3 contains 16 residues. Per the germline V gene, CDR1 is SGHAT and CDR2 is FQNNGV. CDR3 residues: CPISLDPDYFGNTIYF. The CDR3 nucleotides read TGTCCCATCAGCTTAGATCCAGACTACTTTGGAAACACCATATATTTT.

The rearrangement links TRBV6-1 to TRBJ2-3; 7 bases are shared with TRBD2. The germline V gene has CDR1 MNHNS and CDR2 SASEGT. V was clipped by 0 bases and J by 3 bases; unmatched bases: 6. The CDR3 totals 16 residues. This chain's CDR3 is CASSEAPGGSTDTQYF. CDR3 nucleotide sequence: TGTGCCAGCAGTGAAGCTCCCGGCGGGAGTACAGATACGCAGTATTTT.

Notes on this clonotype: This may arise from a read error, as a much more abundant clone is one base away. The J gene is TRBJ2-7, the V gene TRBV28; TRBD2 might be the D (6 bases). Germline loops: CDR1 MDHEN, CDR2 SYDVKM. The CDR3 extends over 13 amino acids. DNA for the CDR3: TGTGCCAGAAGTTTCCGGGGCGGGATCCGGCAGTACTTC. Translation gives CARSFRGGIRQYF.

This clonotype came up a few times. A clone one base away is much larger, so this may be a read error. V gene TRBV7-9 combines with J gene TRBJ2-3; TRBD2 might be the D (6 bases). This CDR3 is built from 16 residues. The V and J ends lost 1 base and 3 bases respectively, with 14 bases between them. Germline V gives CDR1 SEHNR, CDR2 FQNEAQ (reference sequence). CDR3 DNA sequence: TGTGCCAGCAGCTTAGGACTAGTGGGGTTAACAGATACGCAGTATTTT. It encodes CASSLGLVGLTDTQYF.

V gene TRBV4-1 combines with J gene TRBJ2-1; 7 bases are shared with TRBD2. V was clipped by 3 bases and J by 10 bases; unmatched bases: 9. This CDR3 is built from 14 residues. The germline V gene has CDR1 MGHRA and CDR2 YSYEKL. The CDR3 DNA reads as TGCGCCAGCAGCCAGGGTCCAGAGCGGGGCGAGCAGTTCTTC. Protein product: CASSQGPERGEQFF.

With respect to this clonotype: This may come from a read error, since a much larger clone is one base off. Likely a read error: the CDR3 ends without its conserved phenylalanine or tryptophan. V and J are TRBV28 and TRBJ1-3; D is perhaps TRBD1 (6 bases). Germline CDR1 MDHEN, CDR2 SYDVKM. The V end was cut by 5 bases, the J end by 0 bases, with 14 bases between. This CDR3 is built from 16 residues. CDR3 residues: CASSLQQGYSGNTIYS. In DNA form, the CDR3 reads TGTGCCAGCAGTCTCCAACAGGGTTACTCTGGAAACACCATATATTCT.

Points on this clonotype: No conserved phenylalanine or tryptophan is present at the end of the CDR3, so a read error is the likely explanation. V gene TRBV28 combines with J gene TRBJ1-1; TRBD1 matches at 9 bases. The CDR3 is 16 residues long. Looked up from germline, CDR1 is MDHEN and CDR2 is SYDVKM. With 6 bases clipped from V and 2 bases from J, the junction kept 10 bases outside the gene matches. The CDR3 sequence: CASRPRSGQGNTEAFS. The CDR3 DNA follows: TGTGCCAGCAGGCCTAGATCGGGACAGGGTAACACTGAAGCTTTCTCT.

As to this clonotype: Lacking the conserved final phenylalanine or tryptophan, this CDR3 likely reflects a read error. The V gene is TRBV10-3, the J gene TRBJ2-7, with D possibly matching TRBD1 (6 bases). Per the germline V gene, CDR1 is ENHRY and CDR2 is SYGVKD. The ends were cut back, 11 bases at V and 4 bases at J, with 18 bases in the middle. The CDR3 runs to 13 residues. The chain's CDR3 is CAFMRTESYEQYL. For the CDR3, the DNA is TGTGCCTTCATGAGGACAGAATCTTACGAGCAGTACCTC.

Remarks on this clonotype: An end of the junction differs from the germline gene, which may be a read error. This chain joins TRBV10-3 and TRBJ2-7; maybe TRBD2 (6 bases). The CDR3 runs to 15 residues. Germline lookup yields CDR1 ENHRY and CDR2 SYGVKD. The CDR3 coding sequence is TGTGTCATCAGTGGAGGGGAGCAAGCGCCCTACGAGCAGTACTTC. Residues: CVISGGEQAPYEQYF.

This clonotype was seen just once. CDR3 DNA sequence: TGTGCCAGCAGCCCTTCGACTAGCACCCACGAGCAGTACTTC. Amino acid sequence: CASSPSTSTHEQYF. J is TRBJ2-7 and V is TRBV11-2; the match to TRBD2 covers 7 bases. This CDR3 contains 14 residues. Germline values: CDR1 SGHAT, CDR2 FQNNGV. V shed 5 bases and J 5 bases; nucleotides not matched to a gene: 9.

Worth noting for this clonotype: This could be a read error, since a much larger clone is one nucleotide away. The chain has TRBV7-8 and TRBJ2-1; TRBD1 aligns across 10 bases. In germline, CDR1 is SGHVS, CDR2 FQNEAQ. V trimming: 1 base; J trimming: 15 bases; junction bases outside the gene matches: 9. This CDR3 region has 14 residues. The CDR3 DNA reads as TGTGCCAGCAGCTTAGTTAGGGACAGGGGATACAGGTTCTTC. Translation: CASSLVRDRGYRFF.

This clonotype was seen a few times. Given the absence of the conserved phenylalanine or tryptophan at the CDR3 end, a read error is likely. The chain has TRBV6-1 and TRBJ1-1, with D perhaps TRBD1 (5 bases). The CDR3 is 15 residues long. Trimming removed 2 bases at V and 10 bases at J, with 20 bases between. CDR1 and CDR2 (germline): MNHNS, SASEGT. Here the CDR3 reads CASSEYRNSVSSAFL. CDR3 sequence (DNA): TGTGCCAGCAGTGAATACAGGAACTCTGTCAGCTCAGCTTTCCTT.

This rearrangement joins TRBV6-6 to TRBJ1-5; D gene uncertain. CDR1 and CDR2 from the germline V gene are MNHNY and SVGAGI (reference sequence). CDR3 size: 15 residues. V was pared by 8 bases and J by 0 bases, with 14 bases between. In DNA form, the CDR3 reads TGTGCCAGCGGGTCCGAGACCGATAGCAATCAGCCCCAGCATTTT. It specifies CASGSETDSNQPQHF.

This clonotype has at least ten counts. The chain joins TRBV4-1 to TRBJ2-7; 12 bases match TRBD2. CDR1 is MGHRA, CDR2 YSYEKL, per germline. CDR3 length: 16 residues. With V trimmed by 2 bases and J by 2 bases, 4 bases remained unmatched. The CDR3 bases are TGCGCCAGCAGCCAACTCACTAGCGGGAGGACCTACGAGCAGTACTTC. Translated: CASSQLTSGRTYEQYF.